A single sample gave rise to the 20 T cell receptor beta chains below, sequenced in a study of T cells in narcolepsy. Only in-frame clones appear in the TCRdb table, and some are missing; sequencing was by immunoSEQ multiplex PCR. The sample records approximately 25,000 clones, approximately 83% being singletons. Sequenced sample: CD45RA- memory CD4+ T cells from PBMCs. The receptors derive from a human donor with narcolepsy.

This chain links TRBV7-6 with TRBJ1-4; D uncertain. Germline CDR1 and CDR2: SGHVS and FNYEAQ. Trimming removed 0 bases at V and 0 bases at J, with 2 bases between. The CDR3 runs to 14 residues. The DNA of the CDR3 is TGTGCCAGCAGCTTAGCCCCAACTAATGAAAAACTGTTTTTT. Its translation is CASSLAPTNEKLFF.

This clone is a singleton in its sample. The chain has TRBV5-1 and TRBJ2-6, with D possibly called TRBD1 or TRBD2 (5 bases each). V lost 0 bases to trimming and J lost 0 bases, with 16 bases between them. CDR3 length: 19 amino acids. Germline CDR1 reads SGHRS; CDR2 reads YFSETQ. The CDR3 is CASSLDGGKGSSGANVLTF. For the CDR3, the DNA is TGCGCCAGCAGCTTGGATGGGGGTAAAGGGAGCTCTGGGGCCAACGTCCTGACTTTC.

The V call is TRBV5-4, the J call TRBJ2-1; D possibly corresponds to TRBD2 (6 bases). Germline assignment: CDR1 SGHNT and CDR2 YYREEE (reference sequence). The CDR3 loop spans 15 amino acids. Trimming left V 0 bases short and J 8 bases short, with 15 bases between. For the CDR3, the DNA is TGTGCCAGCAGCTTGGCACTCCGGGGGAATGATGAGCAGTTCTTC. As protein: CASSLALRGNDEQFF.

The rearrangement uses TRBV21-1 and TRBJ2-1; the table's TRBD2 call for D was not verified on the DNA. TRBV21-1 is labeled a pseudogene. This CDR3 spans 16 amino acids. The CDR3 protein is CASSWTGGYDDQEQFF. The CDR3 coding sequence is TGTGCCAGCAGCTGGACGGGGGGATACGATGATCAGGAGCAGTTCTTC.

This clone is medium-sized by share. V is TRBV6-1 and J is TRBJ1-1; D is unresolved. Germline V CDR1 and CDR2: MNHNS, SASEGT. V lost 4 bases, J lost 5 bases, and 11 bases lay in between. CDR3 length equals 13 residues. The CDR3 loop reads CASSVLGMTEAFF. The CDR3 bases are TGTGCCAGCAGTGTGCTGGGAATGACTGAAGCTTTCTTT.

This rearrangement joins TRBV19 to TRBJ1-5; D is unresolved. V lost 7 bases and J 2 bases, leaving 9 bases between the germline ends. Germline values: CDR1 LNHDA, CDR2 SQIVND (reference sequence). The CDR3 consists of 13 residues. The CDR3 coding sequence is TGTGCCAGTACCAATATGGGCAATCAGCCCCAGCATTTT. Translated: CASTNMGNQPQHF. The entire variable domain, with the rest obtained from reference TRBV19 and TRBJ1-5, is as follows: DGGITQSPKYLFRKEGQNVTLSCEQNLNHDAMYWYRQDPGQGLRLIYYSQIVNDFQKGDIAEGYSVSREKKESFPLTVTSAQKNPTAFYLCASTNMGNQPQHFGDGTRLSIL.

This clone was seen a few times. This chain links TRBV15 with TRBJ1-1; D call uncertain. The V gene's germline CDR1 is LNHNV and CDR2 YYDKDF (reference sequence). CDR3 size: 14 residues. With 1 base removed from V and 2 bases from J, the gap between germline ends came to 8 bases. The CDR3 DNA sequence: TGTGCCACCAGCAGAGCTGACGTAAACACTGAAGCTTTCTTT. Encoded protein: CATSRADVNTEAFF. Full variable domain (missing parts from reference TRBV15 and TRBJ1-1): DAMVIQNPRYQVTQFGKPVTLSCSQTLNHNVMYWYQQKSSQAPKLLFHYYDKDFNNEADTPDNFQSRRPNTSFCFLDIRSPGLGDTAMYLCATSRADVNTEAFFGQGTRLTVV.

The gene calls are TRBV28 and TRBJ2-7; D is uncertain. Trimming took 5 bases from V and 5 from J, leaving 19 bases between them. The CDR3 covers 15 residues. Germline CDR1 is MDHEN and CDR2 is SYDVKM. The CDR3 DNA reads TGTGCCAGCAGTACCTCAGAAAAGAGCCTCGACGAGCAGTACTTC. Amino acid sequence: CASSTSEKSLDEQYF.

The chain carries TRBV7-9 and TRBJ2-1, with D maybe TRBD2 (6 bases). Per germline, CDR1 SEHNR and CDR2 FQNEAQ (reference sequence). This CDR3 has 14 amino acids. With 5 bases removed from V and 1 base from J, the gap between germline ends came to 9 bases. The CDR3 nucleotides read TGTGCCAGCAGCGCGCGGGGTTCCTACAATGAGCAGTTCTTC. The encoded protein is CASSARGSYNEQFF.

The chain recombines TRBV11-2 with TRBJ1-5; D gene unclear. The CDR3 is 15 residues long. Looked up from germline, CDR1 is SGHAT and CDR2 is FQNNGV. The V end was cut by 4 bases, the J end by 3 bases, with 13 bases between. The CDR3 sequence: CASSSVARDNQPQHF. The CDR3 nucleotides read TGTGCCAGCAGCTCGGTAGCCCGAGACAATCAGCCCCAGCATTTT.

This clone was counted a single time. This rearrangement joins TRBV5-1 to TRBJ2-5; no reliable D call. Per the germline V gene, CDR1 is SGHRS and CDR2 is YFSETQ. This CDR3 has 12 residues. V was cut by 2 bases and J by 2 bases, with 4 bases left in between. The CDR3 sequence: CASSLDQETQYF. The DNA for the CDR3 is TGCGCCAGCAGCTTAGATCAAGAGACCCAGTACTTC. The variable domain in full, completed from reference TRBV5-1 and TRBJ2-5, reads KAGVTQTPRYLIKTRGQQVTLSCSPISGHRSVSWYQQTPGQGLQFLFEYFSETQRNKGNFPGRFSGRQFSNSRSEMNVSTLELGDSALYLCASSLDQETQYFGPGTRLLVL.

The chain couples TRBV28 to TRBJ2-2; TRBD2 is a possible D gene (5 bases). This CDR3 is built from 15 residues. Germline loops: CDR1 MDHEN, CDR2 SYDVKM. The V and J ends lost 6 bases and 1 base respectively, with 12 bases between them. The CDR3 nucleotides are TGTGCCAGCAGCAATGGAGGCGGGAACACCGGGGAGCTGTTTTTT. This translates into CASSNGGGNTGELFF.

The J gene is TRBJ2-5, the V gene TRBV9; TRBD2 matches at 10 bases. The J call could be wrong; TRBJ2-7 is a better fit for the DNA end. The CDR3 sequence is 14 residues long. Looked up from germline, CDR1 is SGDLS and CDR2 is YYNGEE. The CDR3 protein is CASSASGTSVEQYF. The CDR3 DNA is TGTGCCAGCAGCGCCTCCGGGACTAGCGTCGAGCAGTACTTC.

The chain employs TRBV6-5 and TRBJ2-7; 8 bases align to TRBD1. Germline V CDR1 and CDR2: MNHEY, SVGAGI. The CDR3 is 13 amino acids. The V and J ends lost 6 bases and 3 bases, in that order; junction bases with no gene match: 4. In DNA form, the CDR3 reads TGTGCCAGCAGCCCGACAGGGGTCTACGAGCAGTACTTC. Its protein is CASSPTGVYEQYF.

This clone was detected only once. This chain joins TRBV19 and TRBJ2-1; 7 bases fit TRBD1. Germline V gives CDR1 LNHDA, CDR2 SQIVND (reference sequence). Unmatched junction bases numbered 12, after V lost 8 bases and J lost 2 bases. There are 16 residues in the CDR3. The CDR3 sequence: CASSNLNRGTYNEQFF. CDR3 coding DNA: TGTGCCAGTTCGAACCTCAACAGGGGTACCTACAATGAGCAGTTCTTC. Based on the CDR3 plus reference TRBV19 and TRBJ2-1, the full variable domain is DGGITQSPKYLFRKEGQNVTLSCEQNLNHDAMYWYRQDPGQGLRLIYYSQIVNDFQKGDIAEGYSVSREKKESFPLTVTSAQKNPTAFYLCASSNLNRGTYNEQFFGPGTRLTVL.

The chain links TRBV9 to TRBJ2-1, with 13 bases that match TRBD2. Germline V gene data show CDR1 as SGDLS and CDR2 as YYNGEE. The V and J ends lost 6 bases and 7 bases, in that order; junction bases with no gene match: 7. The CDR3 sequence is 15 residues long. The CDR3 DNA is TGTGCCAGCACTAAACTAGCGGGAGGGCCTAATGAGCAGTTCTTC. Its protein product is CASTKLAGGPNEQFF.

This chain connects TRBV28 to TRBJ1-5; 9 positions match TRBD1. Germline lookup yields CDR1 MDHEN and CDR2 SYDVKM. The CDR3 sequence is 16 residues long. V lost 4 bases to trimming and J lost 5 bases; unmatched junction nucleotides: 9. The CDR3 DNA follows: TGTGCCAGCAGTTCGATACAGGGGGCGCGAGATCAGCCCCAGCATTTT. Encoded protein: CASSSIQGARDQPQHF.

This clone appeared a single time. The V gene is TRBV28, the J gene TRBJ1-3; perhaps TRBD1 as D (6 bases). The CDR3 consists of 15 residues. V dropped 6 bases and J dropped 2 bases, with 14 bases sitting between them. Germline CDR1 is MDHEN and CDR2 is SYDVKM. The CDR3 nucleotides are TGTGCCAGCAGGCCCCAGGGGCCCGCTGGAAACACCATATATTTT. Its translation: CASRPQGPAGNTIYF. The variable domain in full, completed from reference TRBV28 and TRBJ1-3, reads DVKVTQSSRYLVKRTGEKVFLECVQDMDHENMFWYRQDPGLGLRLIYFSYDVKMKEKGDIPEGYSVSREKKERFSLILESASTNQTSMYLCASRPQGPAGNTIYFGEGSWLTVV.

The DNA of the CDR3 is TGTGCCACCAGCACTAGACAGGGGAATCAGCCCCAGCATTTT. This sequence encodes CATSTRQGNQPQHF. The J gene is TRBJ1-5, the V gene TRBV15; 8 nucleotides agree with TRBD1. Germline values: CDR1 LNHNV, CDR2 YYDKDF (reference sequence). The CDR3 is 14 amino acids. J was trimmed by 4 bases and V by 4 bases; bases with no gene match: 3.

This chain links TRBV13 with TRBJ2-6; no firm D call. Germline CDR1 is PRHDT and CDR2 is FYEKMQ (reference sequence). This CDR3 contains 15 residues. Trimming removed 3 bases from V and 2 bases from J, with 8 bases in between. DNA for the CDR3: TGTGCCAGCAGCTTGGGTGAAACTGGGGCCAACGTCCTGACTTTC. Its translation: CASSLGETGANVLTF.